The rows below give T cell receptor beta chains drawn from one sample of a study of shared clonotypes between healthy human individuals. Assay: immunoSEQ multiplex PCR; the TCRdb copy retains only in-frame clones and omits some. The table shows 2,500,000 or so clones, with approximately 94% occurring only once. Sequencing input: naive CD4+ T cells sorted from blood. The receptors were sampled from a young man in good health. Each CDR3 is given without its conserved first and last residue.

>TRBJ2-7|TRBV7-6
ASSLGADSYEQY
>TRBJ1-3|TRBV7-9
ASSLPRPVPGHTIY
>TRBJ2-2|TRBV11-1
ASSPGTLYGELF
>TRBJ1-6|TRBV2
ASSDTRGGKGSPLH
>TRBJ2-1|TRBV2
ASLLAGGPNEQF
>TRBJ1-2|TRBV29-1
SATEKSNYGYT
>TRBJ1-4|TRBV30
AWSVRGGEKLF
>TRBJ1-1|TRBV5-1
ASSSQGRSTEAF
>TRBJ2-7|TRBV28
ASTGGASYEQY
>TRBJ1-4|TRBV4-1
ASSQAGPLEKLF
>TRBJ1-4|TRBV7-9
ASSLATGSGEKLF
>TRBJ1-4|TRBV11-2
ASSLGTGLGEKLF
>TRBJ1-6|TRBV7-2
ASTPGGGVNSPLH
>TRBJ2-5|TRBV2
ASSALATQETQY
>TRBJ2-7|TRBV27
ASSTGQLYEQY
>TRBJ2-5|TRBV18
ASSWQGQETQY
>-|TRBV7-2
ASSEPGTSVYEQY
>TRBJ2-1|TRBV7-2
ASSLFAGNNEQF
>TRBJ2-4|TRBV25-1
ASSLAGGAKNIQY
>TRBJ1-2|TRBV2
ASSETPNFPVYGYT
>TRBJ2-7|TRBV10-2
ASSEGTSPHEQY
>TRBJ2-6|TRBV5-1
ASNPGGGANVLT
>TRBJ2-6|TRBV7-9
ASSLSPGQPSSGANVLT
>TRBJ1-5|TRBV28
ASREEGDMAQH
>TRBJ2-1|TRBV5-1
ASSPPGLAGMGANEQF
>TRBJ2-5|TRBV11-2
ASSPPGEEGAETQY
>TRBJ2-7|TRBV28
ASSQTVNSYEQY
>TRBJ2-5|TRBV10-3
AIKDSGQETQY
>TRBJ2-3|TRBV7-9
ASSDLTSGSTDTQY
>TRBJ2-7|TRBV18
ASSLRTSGSGEQY
>TRBJ2-7|TRBV10-3
ATSRGAGSYEQY
>TRBJ1-4|TRBV5-4
ASSLGQEEKLF
>TRBJ2-4|TRBV18
ASSPLTGGENIQY
>TRBJ2-3|TRBV10-3
AITERGAPDTQY
>TRBJ2-7|TRBV6-5
ASSYWAGGSSYEQY
>TRBJ2-3|TRBV6-5
ASQEGRRTDTQY
>TRBJ2-3|TRBV7-9
ASSSPVLASTDTQY
>TRBJ2-3|TRBV7-2
ASSLGGVLGTDTQY
>TRBJ2-2|TRBV11-3
ASSLEGRGELF
>TRBJ2-1|TRBV30
AWSAPSRMQF
>TRBJ2-7|TRBV7-6
ASSPQGGTTYEQY
>TRBJ1-4|TRBV6-5
ASSYSMGSRKEKLF
>TRBJ2-5|TRBV5-4
ASSLGAGNQETQY
>TRBJ2-4|TRBV6-6
ASRITGLDIQY
>TRBJ1-6|TRBV10-1
ASSGQGNSPLH
>TRBJ2-1|TRBV6-5
ASSPDWTTYNEQF
>TRBJ2-7|TRBV7-9
ASSFLAGGLEQY
>TRBJ1-1|TRBV23-1
ASSQSMANAEAF
>TRBJ1-2|TRBV7-9
ASSSTSSGQLSGYT
>TRBJ2-7|TRBV6-5
ASTLGWGGGDEQY
>TRBJ2-3|TRBV6-5
ASRPSGNTDTQY
>TRBJ1-1|TRBV5-1
ASRGQLNTEAF
>TRBJ2-2|TRBV6-1
ASSETQDGGELF
>TRBJ2-3|TRBV9
ASSTTDTQY
>TRBJ2-7|TRBV13
ASSLRRVGTGGYEQY
>TRBJ2-3|TRBV27
ASSSAGYYTDTQY
>TRBJ2-7|TRBV6-1
ASTRDTGSYEQY